Reported below is one T cell receptor beta chain. Its specific antigen is unknown. Per-base qualities were not stored, and no clone one base away is much larger. The donors belonged to the validation cohort of about 110 subjects, which was separate from the 666-subject first cohort. The sample is drawn from a study of cytomegalovirus exposure and HLA in healthy donors (dated by TCRdb to 2016 to 2017). About the study as a whole: According to a later analysis, one platform produced both the 110 or so validation repertoires and the 720 or so repertoires of the first cohort. The study aimed to test whether signatures of past pathogen exposure could be identified by cataloging public T cell receptors. Besides the first cohort of about 730 subjects, a separate validation cohort made up of around 120 different subjects was used. The study combined high-throughput TCR immunosequencing, statistical association of individual TCRs with disease status, and machine learning to predict cytomegalovirus infection status. Study-wide findings and limitations: In both the original and validation cohorts, the classifier was reported to diagnose cytomegalovirus status with high specificity and sensitivity. In the study, about 150 TCR beta chains were listed as associated with cytomegalovirus. Most TCR sequences were seen in very few donors, while some public TCRs were found in many individuals. A later analysis found that TCRs clustered in the first cohort also tended to co-occur in the roughly 120 validation repertoires, with 94% of cluster scores above 0. The authors suggested that the approach could potentially be generalized to other disease states and immunological phenotypes. In vitro tests confirmed that a few of the cytomegalovirus-associated TCR beta chains recognize cytomegalovirus antigens. All 120 or so repertoires were used to score co-occurrence in the validation cohort in a later analysis, because that analysis had no HLA typing for the cohort.

Libraries were prepared through the immunoSEQ multiplex PCR assay. The paper's processing steps were these. A statistical classification framework was built to diagnose cytomegalovirus status from the catalog of TCR beta chain sequences. Imported from immuneACCESS, the table was reduced by TCRdb to in-frame sequences with V and J called. These copies leave out some clones; in studies compared against another copy, an unresolved V gene accounts for under half, and the cause of the remainder is not known. V and J calls and clone size are as listed in that table; D and trimming were resolved from the DNA. Recorded for this sample are over 200,000 clones; 80% to 90% of them occurred a single time. About 2.7% of the sample is in the top ten clones. The sequence came from a young woman in good health and CMV-seronegative. Sequencing was carried out using PBMCs.

The sequenced DNA: TGTGCCAGCAGCTCAACGTCCCTAGCGAGACCTTCTACAAGTCCCGGGGAGCTGTTTTTT. Translated, this is CASSSTSLARPSTSPGELFF. The V and J genes are TRBV14 and TRBJ2-2, with TRBD2 perhaps the D gene, on 6 matching bases. V is clipped by 5 bases and J by 6 bases, and the sequence between their germline boundaries is 31 bases long. The CDR3 spans 20 residues, from the cysteine through the phenylalanine. CDR3 DNA only is kept here, 60 bases in frame from base 1. The germline V gene specifies SGHDN as CDR1 and FVKESK as CDR2.